This entry concerns a single T cell receptor beta chain. The data are from a study of blood T cell repertoires in COVID-19. Study information: Whether acute or convalescent, the COVID-19 samples came from the United States, Italy and Spain. In each case, the material was cDNA or gDNA derived from T cells, B-cell-depleted T cells, or PBMCs.

Original processing methods: Reference gene primers were amplified, and this amplification served to estimate nucleated cell counts. TCRdb keeps only in-frame clones here, not all; method: immunoSEQ multiplex PCR. V and J calls and clone size are given by that table; D and trimming were obtained from the DNA. This sample yields about 110,000 clones, of which around 89% are seen a single time; about a third belongs to the top ten. The CDR3 is 14 amino acids. The V and J ends lost 2 bases and 6 bases, in that order; junction bases with no gene match: 8. The germline V gene encodes CDR1 SGHNT and CDR2 YYREEE (reference sequence).

This clonotype was sampled from a woman of 80 years or more with acute or convalescent COVID-19. The chain uses TRBV5-4 and TRBJ2-7; 7 bases line up with TRBD2. The sample taken for sequencing was peripheral blood. CDR3 nucleotide sequence: TGTGCCAGCAGCTTACCGACTAGCTCGGCCGAGCAGTACTTC. It encodes CASSLPTSSAEQYF.